The 19 T cell receptor beta chains presented below share a single source sample, sequenced in a study of molecular identifiers for immune sequencing clone quantification. TCRdb analysed the PCR reads with MiXCR anew, one entry per CDR3 protein. The sample yields about half a million distinct CDR3 sequences, around a fifth seen once. The specimen sequenced was naive CD8+ T cells from blood, with Jurkat cell RNA spiked in. Described subset: FACS-sorted CD8+CD4-CCR7+CD45RA+ naive T cells. The origin of the receptors is a human donor in good health. Some libraries in this study had Jurkat cell RNA spiked in.

This clonotype was picked up a small number of times. The chain links TRBV4-3 to TRBJ2-3; 8 nucleotides line up with TRBD2. V shed 3 bases and J 3 bases; nucleotides not matched to a gene: 5. Germline V gene sequence: CDR1 LGHNA, CDR2 YSLEER. CDR3 length: 15 residues. The CDR3 nucleotides are TGCGCCAGCAGCCAGAGCGGGAGTCGGACAGATACGCAGTATTTT. It is translated as CASSQSGSRTDTQYF.

This clonotype was counted ten times or more. The V gene is TRBV19, the J gene TRBJ2-3, with D unresolved. Trimming removed 1 base from V and 4 bases from J, with 9 bases in between. The CDR3 consists of 14 residues. CDR1 and CDR2 (germline): LNHDA, SQIVND (reference sequence). CDR3 sequence: CASSIVLSADTQYF. In DNA, the CDR3 is TGTGCCAGTAGTATAGTTCTGTCGGCAGATACGCAGTATTTT.

This clonotype showed up many times. This rearrangement joins TRBV7-9 to TRBJ2-3; D is possibly TRBD1 or TRBD2 (5 bases each). Germline-derived CDR1 and CDR2 are SEHNR and FQNEAQ (reference sequence). This CDR3 has 15 amino acids. Trimming stripped 5 bases from V and 0 bases from J, with 12 bases between. The CDR3 coding sequence is TGTGCCAGCAGCACCCCGGGACCTAGCACAGATACGCAGTATTTT. Encoded protein: CASSTPGPSTDTQYF. The complete variable domain, with remaining parts taken from reference TRBV7-9 and TRBJ2-3, reads DTGVSQNPRHKITKRGQNVTFRCDPISEHNRLYWYRQTLGQGPEFLTYFQNEAQLEKSRLLSDRFSAERPKGSFSTLEIQRTEQGDSAMYLCASSTPGPSTDTQYFGPGTRLTVL.

Worth noting for this clonotype: A much larger clone differs from this one at a single base, so this may be a read error. This chain joins TRBV6-2 or TRBV6-3 and TRBJ1-1; no clear D. Germline-derived CDR1 and CDR2 are MNHEY and SVGEGT. This CDR3 is built from 14 residues. The germline V and J ends were trimmed by 11 bases and 3 bases, with 19 bases remaining between them. The CDR3 here is CACMEFGWDTEAFF. The CDR3 DNA reads as TGTGCCTGCATGGAGTTCGGTTGGGACACTGAAGCTTTCTTT.

This clonotype was counted ten times or more. This chain links TRBV15 with TRBJ2-3; the D gene is possibly TRBD2 (5 bases). The CDR3 extends over 14 amino acids. Germline lookup yields CDR1 LNHNV and CDR2 YYDKDF (reference sequence). Trimming shortened V by 6 bases and J by 2 bases, and 12 bases separated the two germline ends. As DNA, the CDR3 is TGTGCCACCAGTACCGGGGTGAACACAGATACGCAGTATTTT. Translation gives CATSTGVNTDTQYF.

Many counts were recorded for this clonotype. The V call is TRBV7-2, the J call TRBJ1-6, with D hard to call. The CDR3 covers 16 residues. Germline V lookup: CDR1 SGHTA, CDR2 FQGNSA. Trimming pared 1 base from V and 6 bases from J, leaving 13 bases between. CDR3 coding DNA: TGTGCCAGCAGCTTAGTTGGTAAAGAGATTAATTCACCCCTCCACTTT. Translated, it gives CASSLVGKEINSPLHF.

As to this clonotype: This may be a read error, as it is one base from a much larger clone. This chain joins TRBV7-2 and TRBJ1-1; the match to TRBD1 covers 9 bases. With 5 bases clipped from V and 2 bases from J, the junction kept 9 bases outside the gene matches. The germline CDR1 and CDR2 sequences are SGHTA and FQGNSA. The CDR3 is made up of 16 amino acids. The CDR3 bases are TGTGCCAGCAGCCCAACCGGGACAGGGACAAACACTGAAGCTTTCTTT. Its translation is CASSPTGTGTNTEAFF.

The CDR3 loop is CASSPRGRGSETQYF. The CDR3 DNA sequence: TGTGCCAGCAGCCCAAGGGGGCGGGGTTCCGAGACCCAGTACTTC. This chain uses TRBV12-3 or TRBV12-4 with TRBJ2-1; possible D gene TRBD1, 7 bases. The DNA end lines up better with TRBJ2-5; the J call may be wrong. This CDR3 is 15 amino acids long.

With regard to this clonotype: A much bigger clone sits one base away, suggesting this may be a read error. This rearrangement joins TRBV12-3 or TRBV12-4 to TRBJ2-3; TRBD2 matches at 7 bases. CDR3 size: 14 residues. This CDR3 reads CAGSLGRGTDTQYF. CDR3 nucleotides: TGTGCCGGCAGCCTAGGGAGGGGTACAGATACGCAGTATTTT.

This clonotype was seen at least ten times. The V gene is TRBV30, the J gene TRBJ2-7; D remains ambiguous. The CDR3 loop spans 15 amino acids. V was cut by 0 bases and J by 3 bases, with 15 bases left in between. CDR1 and CDR2 (germline): GTSNPN, SVGIG (reference sequence). The DNA for the CDR3 is TGTGCCTGGAGTGTAAGGCAGGCCCTAGTCTACGAGCAGTACTTC. Encoded protein: CAWSVRQALVYEQYF.

This clonotype was recorded many times. V usage is TRBV27 and J usage is TRBJ2-1; TRBD2 matches 12 bases. The germline gives CDR1 MNHEY, CDR2 SMNVEV (reference sequence). This CDR3 comprises 17 residues. V gave up 5 bases and J gave up 7 bases; unmatched junction bases: 12. The CDR3 sequence: CASSPQTSGSGVNEQFF. CDR3 nucleotide sequence: TGTGCCAGCAGTCCCCAGACTAGCGGGAGTGGGGTGAATGAGCAGTTCTTC.

The chain has TRBV25-1 and TRBJ2-5, with 7 bases lining up with TRBD1. This CDR3 comprises 16 residues. Germline V CDR1 and CDR2: MGHDK, SYGVNS. Trimming cost V 4 bases and J 5 bases; bases outside gene matches: 13. The CDR3 DNA is TGTGCCAGCAGTGCTCGGGACAGTCTATATCGGGAGACCCAGTACTTC. Translated, it gives CASSARDSLYRETQYF.

The V and J genes are TRBV12-3 or TRBV12-4 and TRBJ2-7; no firm D call. The CDR3 runs 14 residues. Trimming took 3 bases from V and 0 from J, leaving 9 bases between them. CDR3 region: CASSFSFNSYEQYF. CDR3 in DNA: TGTGCCAGCAGTTTTTCGTTCAACTCCTACGAGCAGTACTTC.

This clonotype was observed a handful of times. This chain connects TRBV4-2 to TRBJ2-3; TRBD2 matches at 10 bases. Losses at the gene ends were 3 bases for V and 0 bases for J; bases not matched to a gene: 6. The germline CDR1 and CDR2 sequences are LGHNA and YNFKEQ. The CDR3 totals 17 residues. The CDR3: CASSHLAGASSTDTQYF. For the CDR3, the DNA is TGTGCCAGCAGCCACCTAGCGGGGGCCTCTAGCACAGATACGCAGTATTTT.

Points on this clonotype: Sequence at one end of the junction differs from germline and may be a read error. The chain carries TRBV28 and TRBJ1-2, with a weak D call TRBD1 (5 bases). Germline loops: CDR1 MDHEN, CDR2 SYDVKM. The length of the CDR3 is 17 residues. The CDR3 reads CASSSPGTNNHNYSYTF. DNA for the CDR3: TGTGCCAGCAGTTCTCCCGGGACCAACAACCATAACTATAGCTACACCTTC.

The chain employs TRBV6-5 and TRBJ2-1, with TRBD1 matching over 7 bases. V trimming: 6 bases; J trimming: 7 bases; junction bases outside the gene matches: 15. The CDR3 consists of 16 residues. The germline gives CDR1 MNHEY, CDR2 SVGAGI. Written as DNA, the CDR3 is TGTGCCAGCAGCCCCTATGACACAGGGGTTGGGAATGAGCAGTTCTTC. This translates into CASSPYDTGVGNEQFF.

This clonotype was seen repeatedly, ten times or more. This chain links TRBV20-1 with TRBJ2-7; 7 nucleotides line up with TRBD1. This CDR3 has 12 amino acids. The J segment lost 2 bases and the V segment lost 5 bases, leaving 3 bases of the junction unmatched. Germline assignment: CDR1 DFQATT and CDR2 SNEGSKA (reference sequence). The CDR3 DNA reads as TGCAGTGCTCCCGGGACAGCCTACGAGCAGTACTTC. Residues: CSAPGTAYEQYF.

In its sample, this clonotype was seen many times. The CDR3 reads CASSLWGGRGPTGELFF. CDR3 bases: TGTGCCAGCAGTTTATGGGGCGGCAGGGGCCCCACCGGGGAGCTGTTTTTT. V usage is TRBV28 and J usage is TRBJ2-2, with D possibly matching TRBD1 (6 bases). Germline V lookup: CDR1 MDHEN, CDR2 SYDVKM. CDR3 length: 17 residues. Trimming shortened V by 0 bases and J by 4 bases, and 15 bases separated the two germline ends. Together with reference TRBV28 and TRBJ2-2, the CDR3 gives the full variable domain: DVKVTQSSRYLVKRTGEKVFLECVQDMDHENMFWYRQDPGLGLRLIYFSYDVKMKEKGDIPEGYSVSREKKERFSLILESASTNQTSMYLCASSLWGGRGPTGELFFGEGSRLTVL.

With respect to this clonotype: With a much larger clone just one base away, this may be a read error. The CDR3 nucleotides are TGCAGCGTTGGAGTCGACAGCGAAAACGTTCAGTACTTC. Protein product: CSVGVDSENVQYF. The chain carries TRBV29-1 and TRBJ2-4; TRBD1 is a possible D gene (5 bases). From germline, CDR1 is SQVTM and CDR2 ANQGSEA. The CDR3 contains 13 residues.